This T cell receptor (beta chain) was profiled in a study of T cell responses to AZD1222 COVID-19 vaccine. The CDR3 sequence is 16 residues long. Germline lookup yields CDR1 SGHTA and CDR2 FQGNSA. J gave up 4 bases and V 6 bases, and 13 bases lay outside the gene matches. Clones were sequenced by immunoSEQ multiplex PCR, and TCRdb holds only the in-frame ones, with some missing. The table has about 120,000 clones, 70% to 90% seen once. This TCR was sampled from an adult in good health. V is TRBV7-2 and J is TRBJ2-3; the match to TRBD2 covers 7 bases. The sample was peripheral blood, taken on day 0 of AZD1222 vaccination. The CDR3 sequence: CASSQSLGGPPDTQYF. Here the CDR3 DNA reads TGTGCCAGCAGTCAAAGCCTGGGAGGGCCTCCAGATACGCAGTATTTT.